Given below is one T cell receptor (beta chain) in context. Its antigen remains unknown. This sample stems from a study of T cells in localized non-small cell lung cancer. Study-level findings and limits: Adjacent lung held a median roughly 54 of the top 100 tumor clones. Blood T cell density predicted longer survival; adjacent-lung clonality, shorter. Sequencing was limited to one tumor region, leaving the possibility of heterogeneity open.

This CDR3 comprises 12 residues. The germline gives CDR1 SEHNR, CDR2 FQNEAQ (reference sequence). Trimming at V came to 10 bases and at J to 7 bases, leaving 2 bases not matched to a gene. Some clones are missing from TCRdb's copy, which holds only in-frame ones; the method was immunoSEQ multiplex PCR. The sample lists around 25,000 clones, around 85% occurring once. This receptor was identified in a male donor older than 55 with stage II squamous cell lung carcinoma. The chain recombines TRBV7-9 with TRBJ1-6, with 9 positions matching TRBD1. The starting material was peripheral blood, obtained before any cancer treatment. For the CDR3, the DNA is TGTGCCACCGACAGGGGGAATTCACCCCTCCACTTT. Translated, it gives CATDRGNSPLHF.